The sequence of this T cell receptor beta chain was determined in a study of glioma-infiltrating T cells. Study-level findings and limits: Non-neoplastic patients had below-expected tissue-blood divergence, while all gliomas exceeded expectation. Tissue and blood shared very few CDR3 sequences.

The CDR3 totals 14 residues. The ends were cut back, 1 base at V and 4 bases at J, with 9 bases in the middle. Germline assignment: CDR1 SGHVS and CDR2 FQNEAQ. The iRepertoire nested amplicon-rescue multiplex PCR amplified TCR alpha and beta CDR3s from RNA. MiXCR, applied by TCRdb to the multiplex PCR reads, yields one record per CDR3 protein. The table lists under 150,000 distinct CDR3 sequences, more than 20% of them singletons, with 27% in the top ten. This clonotype was seen many times. Its antigen is not known. V is TRBV7-8 and J is TRBJ2-3; the D is unclear. Source material: glioma tissue, nonneoplastic brain tissue, or PBMCs (not recorded which). This TCR came from a human donor with low-grade glioma or glioblastoma, undergoing nonglioma brain surgery, or in good health (not recorded which). The CDR3 region has the DNA TGTGCCAGCAGCTTAGGATCTAGTGCAGATACGCAGTATTTT. Translation: CASSLGSSADTQYF.